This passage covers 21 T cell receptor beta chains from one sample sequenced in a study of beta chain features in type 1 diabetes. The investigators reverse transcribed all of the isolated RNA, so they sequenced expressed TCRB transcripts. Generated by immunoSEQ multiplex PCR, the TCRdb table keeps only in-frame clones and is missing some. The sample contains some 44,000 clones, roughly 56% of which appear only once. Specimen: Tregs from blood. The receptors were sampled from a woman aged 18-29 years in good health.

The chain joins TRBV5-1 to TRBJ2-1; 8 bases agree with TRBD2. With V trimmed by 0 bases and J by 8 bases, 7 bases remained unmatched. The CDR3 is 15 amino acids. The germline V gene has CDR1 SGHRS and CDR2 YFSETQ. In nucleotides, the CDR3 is TGCGCCAGCAGCTTGGCCCAGCGGGAGCTCGATGAGCAGTTCTTC. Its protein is CASSLAQRELDEQFF.

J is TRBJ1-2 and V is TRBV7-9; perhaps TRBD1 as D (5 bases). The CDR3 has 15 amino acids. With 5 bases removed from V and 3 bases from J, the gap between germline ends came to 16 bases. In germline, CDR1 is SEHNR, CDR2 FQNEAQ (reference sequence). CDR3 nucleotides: TGTGCCAGCAGCACCAGCACGGGAGGGGACTATGGCTACACCTTC. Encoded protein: CASSTSTGGDYGYTF. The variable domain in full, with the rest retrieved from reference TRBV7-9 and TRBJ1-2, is DTGVSQNPRHKITKRGQNVTFRCDPISEHNRLYWYRQTLGQGPEFLTYFQNEAQLEKSRLLSDRFSAERPKGSFSTLEIQRTEQGDSAMYLCASSTSTGGDYGYTFGSGTRLTVV.

The CDR3 DNA sequence: TGTGCCAGCAGCCGCCAACAAAGCACAGATACGCAGTATTTT. Encoded protein: CASSRQQSTDTQYF. The V gene is TRBV16, the J gene TRBJ2-3; D is unclear. The CDR3 covers 14 residues. The V end lost 4 bases, the J end lost 0 bases, and 8 bases lay between the germline ends. Germline V gives CDR1 KGHSY, CDR2 FQNENV.

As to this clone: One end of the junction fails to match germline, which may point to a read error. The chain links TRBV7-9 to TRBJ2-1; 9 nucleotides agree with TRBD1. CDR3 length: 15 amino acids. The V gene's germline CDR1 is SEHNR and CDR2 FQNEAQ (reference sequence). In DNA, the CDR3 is TGTGCCAGCACCTTAACGGGACAGGGCTACAATGAGCAGTTCTTC. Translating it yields CASTLTGQGYNEQFF. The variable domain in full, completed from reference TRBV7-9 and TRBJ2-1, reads DTGVSQNPRHKITKRGQNVTFRCDPISEHNRLYWYRQTLGQGPEFLTYFQNEAQLEKSRLLSDRFSAERPKGSFSTLEIQRTEQGDSAMYLCASTLTGQGYNEQFFGPGTRLTVL.

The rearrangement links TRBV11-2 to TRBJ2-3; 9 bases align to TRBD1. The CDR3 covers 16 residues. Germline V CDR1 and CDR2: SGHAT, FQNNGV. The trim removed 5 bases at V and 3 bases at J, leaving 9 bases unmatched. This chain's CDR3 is CASSASGTGRTDTQYF. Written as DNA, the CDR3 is TGTGCCAGCAGCGCCTCCGGGACAGGGAGGACAGATACGCAGTATTTT.

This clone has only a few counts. CDR3 protein: CASSFGTGSADTQYF. The CDR3 region has the DNA TGTGCCAGCAGCTTCGGGACAGGGAGCGCAGATACGCAGTATTTT. The J gene is TRBJ2-3, the V gene TRBV7-8, with TRBD1 matching over 9 bases. There are 15 residues in the CDR3. Germline V gene lookup returns CDR1 SGHVS and CDR2 FQNEAQ. V shed 3 bases and J 4 bases; nucleotides not matched to a gene: 5.

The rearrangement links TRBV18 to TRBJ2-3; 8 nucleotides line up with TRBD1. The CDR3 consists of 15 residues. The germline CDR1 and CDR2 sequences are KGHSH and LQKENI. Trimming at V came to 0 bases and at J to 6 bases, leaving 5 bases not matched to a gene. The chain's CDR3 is CASSPPGQGGDTQYF. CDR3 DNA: TGTGCCAGCTCACCACCAGGACAGGGTGGGGATACGCAGTATTTT. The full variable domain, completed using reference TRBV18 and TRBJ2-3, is NAGVMQNPRHLVRRRGQEARLRCSPMKGHSHVYWYRQLPEEGLKFMVYLQKENIIDESGMPKERFSAEFPKEGPSILRIQQVVRGDSAAYFCASSPPGQGGDTQYFGPGTRLTVL.

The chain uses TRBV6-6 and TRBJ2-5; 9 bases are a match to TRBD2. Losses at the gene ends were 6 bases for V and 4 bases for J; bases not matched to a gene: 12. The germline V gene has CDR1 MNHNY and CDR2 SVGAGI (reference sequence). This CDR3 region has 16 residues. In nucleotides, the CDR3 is TGTGCCAGCAGCCCCTGGCGAGCGGGAGGTGGAGAGACCCAGTACTTC. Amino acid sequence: CASSPWRAGGGETQYF.

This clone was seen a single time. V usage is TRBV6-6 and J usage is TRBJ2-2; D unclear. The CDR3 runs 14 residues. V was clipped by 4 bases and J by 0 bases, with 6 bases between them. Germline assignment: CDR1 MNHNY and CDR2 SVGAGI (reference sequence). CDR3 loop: CASSSTTNTGELFF. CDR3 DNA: TGTGCCAGCAGTTCGACAACGAACACCGGGGAGCTGTTTTTT.

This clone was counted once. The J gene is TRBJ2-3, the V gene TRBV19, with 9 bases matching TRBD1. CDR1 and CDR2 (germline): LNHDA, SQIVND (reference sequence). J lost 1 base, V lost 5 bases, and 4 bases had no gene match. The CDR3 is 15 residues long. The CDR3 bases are TGTGCCAGTAGTTCACAGGGGGCCCGCACAGATACGCAGTATTTT. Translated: CASSSQGARTDTQYF.

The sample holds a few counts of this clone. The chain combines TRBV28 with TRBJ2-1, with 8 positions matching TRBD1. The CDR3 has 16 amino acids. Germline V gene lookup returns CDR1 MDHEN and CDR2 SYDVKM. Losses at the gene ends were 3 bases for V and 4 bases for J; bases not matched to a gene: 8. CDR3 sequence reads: CASSFQGALPYNEQFF. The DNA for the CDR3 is TGTGCCAGCAGTTTCCAGGGGGCCCTACCGTACAATGAGCAGTTCTTC.

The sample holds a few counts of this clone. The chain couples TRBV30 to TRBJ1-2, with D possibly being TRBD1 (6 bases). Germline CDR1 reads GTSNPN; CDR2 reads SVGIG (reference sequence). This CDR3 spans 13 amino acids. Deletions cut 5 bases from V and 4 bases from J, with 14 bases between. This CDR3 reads CAWGRNRVYGYTF. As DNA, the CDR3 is TGTGCCTGGGGTAGAAACAGGGTCTATGGCTACACCTTC.

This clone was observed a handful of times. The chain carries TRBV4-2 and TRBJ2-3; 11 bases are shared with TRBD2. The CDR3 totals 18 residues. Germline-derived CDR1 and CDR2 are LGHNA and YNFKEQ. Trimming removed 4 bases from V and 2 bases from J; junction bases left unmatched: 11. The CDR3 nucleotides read TGTGCCAGCAGCCCCGAACCAAGACTAGCGGGGTACACAGATACGCAGTATTTT. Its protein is CASSPEPRLAGYTDTQYF.

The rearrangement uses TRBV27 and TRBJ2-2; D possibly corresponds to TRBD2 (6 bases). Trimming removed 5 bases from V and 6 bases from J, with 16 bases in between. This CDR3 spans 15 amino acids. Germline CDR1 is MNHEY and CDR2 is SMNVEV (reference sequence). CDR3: CASSLAGSVAGELFF. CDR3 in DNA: TGTGCCAGCAGTCTTGCGGGATCTGTTGCCGGGGAGCTGTTTTTT.

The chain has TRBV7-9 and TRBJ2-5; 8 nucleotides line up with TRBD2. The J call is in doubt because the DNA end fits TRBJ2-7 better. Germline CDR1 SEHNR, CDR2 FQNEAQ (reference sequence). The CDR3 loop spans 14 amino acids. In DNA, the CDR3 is TGTGCCAGCAGCTTACGACGGGAGGGTGTCGAGCAGTACTTC. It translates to CASSLRREGVEQYF.

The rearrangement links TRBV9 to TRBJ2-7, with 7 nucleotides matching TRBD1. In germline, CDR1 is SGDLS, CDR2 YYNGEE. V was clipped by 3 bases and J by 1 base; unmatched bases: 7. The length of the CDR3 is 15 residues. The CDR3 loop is CASSEGAYVSYEQYF. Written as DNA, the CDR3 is TGTGCCAGCAGCGAGGGGGCTTACGTTTCCTACGAGCAGTACTTC.

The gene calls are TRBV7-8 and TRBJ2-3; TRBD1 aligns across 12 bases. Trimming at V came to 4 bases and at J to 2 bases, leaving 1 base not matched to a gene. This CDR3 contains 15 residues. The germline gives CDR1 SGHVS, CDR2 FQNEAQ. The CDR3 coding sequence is TGTGCCAGCAGCTCGGGACAGGGGGCCACAGATACGCAGTATTTT. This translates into CASSSGQGATDTQYF.

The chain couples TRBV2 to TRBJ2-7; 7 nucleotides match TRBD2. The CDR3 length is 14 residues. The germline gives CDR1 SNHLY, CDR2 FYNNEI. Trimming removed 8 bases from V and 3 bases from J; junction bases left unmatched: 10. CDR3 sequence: CASQGGGGDYEQYF. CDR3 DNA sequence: TGTGCCAGCCAGGGTGGCGGGGGAGACTACGAGCAGTACTTC.

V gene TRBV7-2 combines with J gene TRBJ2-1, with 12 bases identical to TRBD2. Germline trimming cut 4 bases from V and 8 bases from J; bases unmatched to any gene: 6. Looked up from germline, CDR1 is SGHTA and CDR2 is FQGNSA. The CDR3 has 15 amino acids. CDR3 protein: CASSSTSGRLDEQFF. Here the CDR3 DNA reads TGTGCCAGCAGCTCTACTAGCGGGAGGCTCGATGAGCAGTTCTTC.

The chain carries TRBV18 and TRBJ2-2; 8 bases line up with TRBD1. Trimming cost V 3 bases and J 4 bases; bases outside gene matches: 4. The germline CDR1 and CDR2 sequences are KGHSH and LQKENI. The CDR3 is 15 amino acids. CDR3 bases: TGTGCCAGCTCACCGGACAGGGCCGGCACCGGGGAGCTGTTTTTT. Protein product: CASSPDRAGTGELFF.

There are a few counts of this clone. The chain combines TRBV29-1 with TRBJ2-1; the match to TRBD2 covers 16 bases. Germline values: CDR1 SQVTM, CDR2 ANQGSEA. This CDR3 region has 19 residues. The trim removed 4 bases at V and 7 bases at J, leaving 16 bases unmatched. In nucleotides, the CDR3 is TGCAGCGTTGCGGGACTAGCGGGAGGGGGGATGGATGGGACAAATGAGCAGTTCTTC. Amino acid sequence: CSVAGLAGGGMDGTNEQFF.